The 7 T cell receptor beta chains below come from one sample, sequenced in a study of blood T cell repertoires in COVID-19. Profiled with immunoSEQ multiplex PCR; TCRdb holds only in-frame clones, not every one. This sample has about 220,000 clones; roughly four fifths occur once, and the top ten carry roughly 8.2%. Source material: peripheral blood. The source of these receptors is a woman older than 75 with COVID-19, enrolled during active disease.

V gene TRBV19 combines with J gene TRBJ2-2; 8 bases agree with TRBD1. With V trimmed by 7 bases and J by 5 bases, 9 bases remained unmatched. CDR3 length equals 15 residues. CDR1 and CDR2 (germline): LNHDA, SQIVND (reference sequence). The CDR3 DNA sequence: TGTGCCAGTACCTTTGGACAGGGACGGACCGGGGAGCTGTTTTTT. Its protein is CASTFGQGRTGELFF.

V is TRBV5-6 and J is TRBJ1-2, with 7 bases identical to TRBD1. The CDR3 sequence is 13 residues long. J was trimmed by 2 bases and V by 7 bases; bases with no gene match: 5. Germline CDR1 SGHDT, CDR2 YYEEEE. For the CDR3, the DNA is TGTGCCAGCGCAAGACAGGGAAACTATGGCTACACCTTC. Its protein product is CASARQGNYGYTF.

This chain uses TRBV7-9 with TRBJ1-6; the match to TRBD1 covers 7 bases. CDR1 and CDR2 (germline): SEHNR, FQNEAQ (reference sequence). Germline trimming cut 1 base from V and 6 bases from J; bases unmatched to any gene: 3. This CDR3 has 15 amino acids. The CDR3 is CASSLEGASNSPLHF. CDR3 DNA: TGTGCCAGCAGCTTAGAGGGGGCCAGTAATTCACCCCTCCACTTT.

The rearrangement uses TRBV6-4 and TRBJ1-1; D perhaps matches TRBD1 (5 bases). The CDR3 runs 11 residues. Trimming took 5 bases from V and 9 from J, leaving 10 bases between them. Germline values: CDR1 MRHNA, CDR2 SNTAGT. The CDR3 DNA follows: TGTGCCAGCAGTTTTCAGGGAAAAGCTTTCTTT. It is translated as CASSFQGKAFF.

The chain links TRBV10-3 to TRBJ1-1; maybe TRBD1 (5 bases). Trimming pared 2 bases from V and 4 bases from J, leaving 11 bases between. This CDR3 has 14 residues. Germline CDR1 ENHRY, CDR2 SYGVKD. CDR3 sequence (DNA): TGTGCCATCAGTGAGGTCATGGGGCCCACTGAAGCTTTCTTT. Amino acid sequence: CAISEVMGPTEAFF.

This chain joins TRBV15 and TRBJ1-2; TRBD1 is a possible D gene (6 bases). The CDR3 sequence is 14 residues long. The V gene's germline CDR1 is LNHNV and CDR2 YYDKDF (reference sequence). V lost 0 bases, J lost 4 bases, and 9 bases lay in between. In DNA, the CDR3 is TGTGCCACCAGCAGAGATCAAGGGGGCTATGGCTACACCTTC. Translating gives CATSRDQGGYGYTF.

The rearrangement joins TRBV5-4 to TRBJ1-5, with D uncertain. This CDR3 has 12 residues. Germline CDR1 reads SGHNT; CDR2 reads YYREEE (reference sequence). V was trimmed by 0 bases and J by 9 bases, leaving 7 bases between them. CDR3 DNA: TGTGCCAGCAGCTTGGACCACGGGCCCCAGCATTTT. Translating it yields CASSLDHGPQHF.